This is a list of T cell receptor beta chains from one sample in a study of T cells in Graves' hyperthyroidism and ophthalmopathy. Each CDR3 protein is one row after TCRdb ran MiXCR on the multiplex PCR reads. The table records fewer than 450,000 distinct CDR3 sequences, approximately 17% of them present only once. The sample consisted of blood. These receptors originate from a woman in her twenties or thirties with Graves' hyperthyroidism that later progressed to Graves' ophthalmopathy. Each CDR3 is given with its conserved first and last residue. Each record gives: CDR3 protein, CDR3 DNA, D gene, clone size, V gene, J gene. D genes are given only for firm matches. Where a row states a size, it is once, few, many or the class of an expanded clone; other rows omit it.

CASSAGGAGELFF	TGTGCCAGCAGCGCGGGTGGCGCCGGGGAGCTGTTTTTT	NA	few	TRBV9	TRBJ2-2
CASRYRGPTDTQYF	TGTGCCAGCAGGTACAGGGGGCCTACAGATACGCAGTATTTT	TRBD1	many	TRBV28	TRBJ2-3
CASIVSYEQYF	TGTGCCAGCATAGTTAGCTACGAGCAGTACTTC	NA	many	TRBV2	TRBJ2-7
CASSDLQGYYNSPLHF	TGTGCCAGCAGTGACCTTCAGGGTTATTATAATTCACCCCTCCACTTT	NA	many	TRBV6-1	TRBJ1-6
CASSSDGNYGYTF	TGCGCCAGCAGCTCGGACGGTAACTATGGCTACACCTTC	NA	few	TRBV5-1	TRBJ1-2
CASRSTSYSNQPQHF	TGTGCCAGCAGATCAACATCTTATAGCAATCAGCCCCAGCATTTT	NA	NA	TRBV2	TRBJ1-5
CASSQDLMYGRSFEQFF	TGTGCCAGCAGCCAAGATCTAATGTACGGGAGGTCATTTGAGCAGTTCTTC	TRBD2	NA	TRBV3-1	TRBJ2-1
CSARVLAYEQFF	TGCAGTGCTAGGGTCCTAGCGTATGAGCAGTTCTTC	NA	few	TRBV20-1	TRBJ2-1
CSARDDRGPEAFF	TGCAGTGCTAGAGACGACAGGGGACCCGAAGCTTTCTTT	TRBD1	NA	TRBV20-1	TRBJ1-1
CASSEEEVGTDTQYF	TGTGCCAGCAGTGAAGAAGAAGTCGGCACAGATACGCAGTATTTT	NA	NA	TRBV25-1	TRBJ2-3
CSYRDSYEQYF	TGCAGTTACAGGGACTCCTACGAGCAGTACTTC	NA	many	TRBV20-1	TRBJ2-7
CASSGGLAGGPVDEQFF	TGCGCCAGCAGTGGAGGACTAGCGGGAGGGCCTGTAGATGAGCAGTTCTTC	TRBD2	NA	TRBV10-2	TRBJ2-1
CASSPVTGGTTDTQYF	TGTGCCAGCAGCCCGGTGACAGGGGGTACAACAGATACGCAGTATTTT	TRBD1	NA	TRBV3-1	TRBJ2-3
CASSLQLDGAGELFF	TGTGCCAGCAGTTTACAACTAGATGGGGCCGGGGAGCTGTTTTTT	NA	many	TRBV12-3/TRBV12-4	TRBJ2-2
CASRDRHYNSPLHF	TGTGCCAGCAGGGACAGGCACTATAATTCACCCCTCCACTTT	TRBD1	many	TRBV28	TRBJ1-6
CASSWAGTGYHEQYF	TGTGCCAGCAGCTGGGCCGGGACAGGGTACCACGAGCAGTACTTC	TRBD1	few	TRBV7-9	TRBJ2-7
CASSGGLAGSDTQYF	TGTGCCAGCAGTGGGGGACTAGCGGGCTCAGATACGCAGTATTTT	TRBD2	NA	TRBV6-2/TRBV6-3	TRBJ2-3
CAISESSRGVYEQYF	TGTGCCATCAGTGAGAGTTCCAGGGGTGTCTACGAGCAGTACTTC	NA	many	TRBV10-3	TRBJ2-7
CASSLSAGTNEKLFF	TGTGCCAGCAGTTTATCGGCGGGAACTAATGAAAAACTGTTTTTT	NA	many	TRBV27	TRBJ1-4
CASSLNAQETQYF	TGCGCCAGCAGCTTGAACGCCCAAGAGACCCAGTACTTC	NA	many	TRBV5-1	TRBJ2-5
CACSLDFLNQPQHF	TGTGCCTGCAGTTTAGACTTCCTGAATCAGCCCCAGCATTTT	NA	NA	TRBV12-3/TRBV12-4	TRBJ1-5
CASSSRGEAFF	TGTGCCAGCAGTTCCAGGGGTGAAGCTTTCTTT	NA	many	TRBV12-3/TRBV12-4	TRBJ1-1
CASSPGQLAREQFF	TGTGCCAGCAGCCCAGGGCAACTAGCAAGAGAGCAGTTCTTC	NA	many	TRBV11-2	TRBJ2-1
CASSTGTGTYGYTF	TGTGCCAGCAGCACCGGGACGGGCACCTATGGCTACACCTTC	NA	NA	TRBV7-2	TRBJ1-2
CVRGPGELFF	TGTGTCAGGGGTCCCGGGGAGCTGTTTTTT	NA	many	TRBV12-3/TRBV12-4	TRBJ2-2
CATSASTGRETQYF	TGTGCCACCAGTGCTTCGACAGGCCGCGAGACCCAGTACTTC	NA	NA	TRBV24-1	TRBJ2-5
CAISSQGNAGNTIYF	TGTGCCATCAGTTCACAGGGAAATGCTGGAAACACCATATATTTT	NA	many	TRBV10-3	TRBJ1-3
CASSERPDSLIAYEQYF	TGTGCCAGCAGTGAACGGCCGGACTCCCTCATCGCCTACGAGCAGTACTTC	NA	many	TRBV6-1	TRBJ2-7
CASSADVGQGKYF	TGTGCCAGCAGCGCCGACGTGGGGCAGGGGAAGTACTTC	NA	many	TRBV7-9	TRBJ2-5
CASSLALAPRETQYF	TGTGCCAGCAGCTTAGCTCTAGCACCAAGGGAGACCCAGTACTTC	NA	many	TRBV11-2	TRBJ2-5
CASSGLNVGGTRNGYTF	TGTGCCAGCAGTGGGCTCAATGTAGGGGGGACGCGCAATGGCTACACCTTC	NA	NA	TRBV2	TRBJ1-2
CSVEDYLGGSYEQYF	TGCAGCGTTGAAGATTATCTTGGGGGCAGCTACGAGCAGTACTTC	NA	many	TRBV29-1	TRBJ2-7
CASSEGANSPLHF	TGTGCCAGCAGTGAGGGGGCGAATTCACCCCTCCACTTT	NA	NA	TRBV6-4	TRBJ1-6
CVSSLGGNTDTQYF	TGTGTCAGCAGCTTGGGGGGCAACACAGATACGCAGTATTTT	NA	few	TRBV5-6	TRBJ2-3
CASSGGTGALSGANVLTF	TGTGCCAGCAGTGGGGGGACAGGGGCCCTCTCTGGGGCCAACGTCCTGACTTTC	TRBD1	NA	TRBV6-1	TRBJ2-6
CASSRGRDHYNSPLHF	TGTGCCAGCAGTCGGGGCCGAGACCATTATAATTCACCCCTCCACTTT	NA	many	TRBV6-5	TRBJ1-6
CASSPQGQSGNTIYF	TGCGCCAGCAGCCCCCAGGGGCAGTCCGGAAACACCATATATTTT	NA	few	TRBV5-1	TRBJ1-3
CSARAPRGSGRSSYNEQFF	TGCAGTGCTAGAGCCCCACGCGGGAGCGGCAGGAGCTCCTACAATGAGCAGTTCTTC	TRBD2	many	TRBV20-1	TRBJ2-1
CASSLGPGGELFF	TGTGCCAGCAGCTTAGGTCCAGGAGGGGAGCTGTTTTTT	NA	many	TRBV11-3	TRBJ2-2
CASSRDHSSYEQYF	TGTGCCAGCAGCCGAGACCACAGCTCCTACGAGCAGTACTTC	NA	NA	TRBV9	TRBJ2-7
CASSPLGTGSYEQYF	TGCGCCAGCAGCCCCCTCGGGACAGGATCCTACGAGCAGTACTTC	TRBD1	NA	TRBV4-1	TRBJ2-7
CASSYLAGNTDTQYF	TGTGCCAGCAGTTACCTAGCGGGTAACACAGATACGCAGTATTTT	TRBD2	many	TRBV6-2/TRBV6-3	TRBJ2-3
CASSIGTDEQFF	TGTGCCAGCAGTATTGGGACGGATGAGCAGTTCTTC	NA	many	TRBV2	TRBJ2-1
CATSAAPGQGTDTQYF	TGTGCCACCAGTGCCGCCCCGGGACAGGGGACGGATACGCAGTATTTT	TRBD1	medium-sized	TRBV24-1	TRBJ2-3
CASREDRFEQYF	TGTGCCAGCAGGGAGGACAGATTCGAGCAGTACTTC	NA	many	TRBV2	TRBJ2-7
CASSILLLGVAFF	TGTGCCAGTAGTATCCTTCTTCTCGGCGTAGCTTTCTTT	NA	NA	TRBV19	TRBJ1-1
CASSYRQDSSYEQYF	TGCGCCAGCAGCTACCGACAGGATTCTTCCTACGAGCAGTACTTC	NA	few	TRBV5-1	TRBJ2-7
CASSPDVGALEAFF	TGTGCCAGCAGCCCAGACGTAGGGGCCCTCGAAGCTTTCTTT	NA	many	TRBV7-9	TRBJ1-1
CAISEQGTYNEQFF	TGTGCCATCAGTGAACAGGGTACCTACAATGAGCAGTTCTTC	NA	many	TRBV10-3	TRBJ2-1
CASSQGLLAGLSTDTQYF	TGTGCCAGCAGCCAAGGCTTGCTAGCGGGACTTAGCACAGATACGCAGTATTTT	TRBD2	many	TRBV3-1	TRBJ2-3
CASRALIPIPYNEQFF	TGTGCCAGCAGGGCCCTGATACCGATACCTTACAATGAGCAGTTCTTC	NA	NA	TRBV6-1	TRBJ2-1
CASSVTQGASGNTIYF	TGCGCCAGCAGCGTAACACAGGGGGCCTCTGGAAACACCATATATTTT	TRBD1	few	TRBV5-1	TRBJ1-3
CASSIEMGGRSEQYF	TGTGCCAGTAGTATAGAGATGGGTGGCAGAAGCGAGCAGTACTTC	NA	NA	TRBV19	TRBJ2-7
CASRSSPGYEQYF	TGTGCCAGCAGAAGCAGTCCCGGTTACGAGCAGTACTTC	NA	NA	TRBV11-2	TRBJ2-7
CASSLGGGSAYNEQFF	TGTGCCAGCAGCTTAGGGGGTGGCTCGGCCTACAATGAGCAGTTCTTC	NA	many	TRBV7-9	TRBJ2-1
CASSGGTNRTYEQYF	TGTGCCAGCAGCGGAGGGACCAATCGGACCTACGAGCAGTACTTC	NA	NA	TRBV9	TRBJ2-7
CASSQDFGTSGTTDTQYF	TGTGCCAGCAGCCAAGATTTCGGGACTAGCGGGACCACAGATACGCAGTATTTT	TRBD2	NA	TRBV4-2	TRBJ2-3